Listed below are T cell receptor beta chains from one sample, sequenced in a study of PD-L1 blockade in urothelial cancer. The data were produced by immunoSEQ multiplex PCR, yet TCRdb's version contains in-frame clones alone and is incomplete. The sample lists approximately 36,000 clones, around 84% occurring once. The sequences come from PBMCs, collected around atezolizumab (anti-PD-L1) treatment. All receptors derive from a middle-aged man with urothelial cancer. Both conserved end residues are part of each CDR3. The D gene is left open where the match is weak. Clone size is not always given. Where it is, it says once, few, many or a class for expanded clones.

V: TRBV29-1
J: TRBJ1-3
size: .
D: .
DNA: TGCAGCGTCCGACTCCTCGGAGGAAACACCATATATTTT
CDR3: CSVRLLGGNTIYF

V: TRBV7-8
J: TRBJ1-2
size: .
D: .
DNA: TGTGCCAGCAGCTTACTTTCGACAGGCGGGGGCTATGGCTACACCTTC
CDR3: CASSLLSTGGGYGYTF

V: TRBV18
J: TRBJ2-7
size: .
D: .
DNA: TGTGCCAGCTCATACGACAGTTACGAGCAGTACTTC
CDR3: CASSYDSYEQYF

V: TRBV7-9
J: TRBJ2-2
size: .
D: .
DNA: TGTGCCAGCAGCGCCCGACTAGTAATCAACACCGGGGAGCTGTTTTTT
CDR3: CASSARLVINTGELFF

V: TRBV5-1
J: TRBJ2-3
size: .
D: .
DNA: TGCGCCAGCAGCTTGGGACCTGGGGGGAGCACAGATACGCAGTATTTT
CDR3: CASSLGPGGSTDTQYF

V: TRBV6-6
J: TRBJ2-1
size: .
D: TRBD1
DNA: TGTGCCAGCAGTCGTCCGGGACAGGGGGACACGAATGAGCAGTTCTTC
CDR3: CASSRPGQGDTNEQFF

V: TRBV29-1
J: TRBJ1-3
size: .
D: TRBD1
DNA: TGCAGCGTTGACCCCGACAGGGTGGCTGGAAACACCATATATTTT
CDR3: CSVDPDRVAGNTIYF

V: TRBV4-1
J: TRBJ2-3
size: .
D: .
DNA: TGCGCCAGCAGCCAAGGTAGCGGAACAGATACGCAGTATTTT
CDR3: CASSQGSGTDTQYF

V: TRBV6-6
J: TRBJ1-5
size: few
D: .
DNA: TGTGCCAGCAGGGCAGGATTCAATCAGCCCCAGCATTTT
CDR3: CASRAGFNQPQHF

V: TRBV2
J: TRBJ2-1
size: .
D: TRBD2
DNA: TGTGCCAGCAGTCAGAGCGGGACTACCTACAATGAGCAGTTCTTC
CDR3: CASSQSGTTYNEQFF

V: TRBV6-1
J: TRBJ1-2
size: .
D: TRBD1
DNA: TGTGCCAGCAGAGGGACAGGGGAGAACGGCTACACCTTC
CDR3: CASRGTGENGYTF

V: TRBV19
J: TRBJ1-2
size: .
D: TRBD1
DNA: TGTGCCAGTACCCGGACAGGGTGGACTAACTATGGCTACACCTTC
CDR3: CASTRTGWTNYGYTF

V: TRBV11-2
J: TRBJ2-2
size: .
D: TRBD1
DNA: TGTGCCAGCAGCACGGACAGGGCCGGGGAGCTGTTTTTT
CDR3: CASSTDRAGELFF

V: TRBV5-1
J: TRBJ2-3
size: once
D: TRBD2
DNA: TGCGCCAGCAGCTTGGAAGGCGCGGGAGGCGCTTCTAGCACAGATACGCAGTATTTT
CDR3: CASSLEGAGGASSTDTQYF